A single T cell receptor (beta chain) is shown here with its context. There is no known antigen for this receptor. The sample holds no much larger clone one base away, and base qualities are not on file. This specimen belongs to a study of shared clonotypes between healthy human individuals (TCRdb year 2020). Context from the whole study: Three men and a couple of women, aged 18 to 49 years, made up the cohort. For each donor, CD4 naive and CD4 memory were each run on three plates, CD8 naive on two plates, and CD8 memory on one plate. To estimate repertoire size and how much clonotypes are shared between individuals, the study performed deep sequencing of blood TCR repertoires from five healthy adults. To increase sequencing depth and limit assay-specific biases, TCR repertoire library preparation and sequencing were carried out by different laboratories using diverse techniques. Per donor, leukapheresis produced somewhere between about 0.85 and 10 billion PBMCs. Points the paper makes about the study in general: Rarefaction of sorted-subset datasets indicated incomplete sequencing despite the large sequencing depth. Pairwise subsampling indicated that sequencing depth was expected to affect the degree of clonotype sharing among donors. Because the study included a small number of donors, the genetic and exposure-history diversity represented was limited. Estimated clonotype richness was generally larger for naive than for memory subsets. Sharing across several donors was observed for approximately 5% of naive CD4, about 3.2% of naive CD8, roughly 2.4% of memory CD4, and around 0.44% of memory CD8 clonotypes. Compared with non-shared clonotypes, the clonotypes found in all four sorted-subset donors had higher generation probabilities. Sampling was limited to blood, and TCR repertoires in tissue likely differ from TCR repertoires in blood.

Using the deep immunoSEQ assay, multiplex PCR amplified TCR CDR3 regions from genomic DNA. Extracted genomic DNA from each cell subset was spread evenly across all wells of several immunoSEQ 96-well plates, with each plate serving as a replicate. For sorted subsets, about 200 ng genomic DNA, equal to 25,000 to 35,000 T cell genomes, was loaded into each replicate PCR. Purified libraries were quantified with a Qubit 3.0 fluorometer, sized on a Bioanalyzer 2100, and re-quantified with the KAPA Library Quantification kit. Each immunoSEQ 96-well plate was sequenced on its own single-read 150-cycle Illumina NextSeq 550 flow cell. The study's processing was this. Because only junctional sequences without quality scores were contained in the immunoSEQ output, filtering matching that applied to full-length reads could not be performed. To assign V/J genes and CDR3, sequences were annotated against IMGT germline references using PyIR, a Python wrapper for IgBLAST v1.9. Reads with weak V/J assignments (E-value above 1e-6), missing CDR3, stop codons, out-of-frame junctions, or ambiguous translated residues were removed. V3J clonotypes were defined by identical inferred V gene, J gene, and CDR3 amino acid sequence. Percentage overlap between repertoires was computed as shared unique clonotypes divided by the size of the smaller repertoire. Richness of each repertoire was evaluated using RTK rarefaction, the Chao1 estimator, and Recon v2.1 estimates of unobserved clonotypes. For all TCRbeta clonotypes obtained by the gDNA method from a few donors, generation probabilities were computed with OLGA. The immuneACCESS repertoire file appears here via TCRdb, limited to in-frame rearrangements. These files lack a portion of the clones; in checked studies, under half of the deficit traces to unresolved V genes, and the cause of the others is not known. That table gives V, J and clone size, and the DNA gave D and trimming. This sample lists about 2.1 million clones; around 93% were detected once. The ten largest clones capture over 1.5% of the sample.

The CDR3 spans 15 residues, from the cysteine through the phenylalanine. The only DNA kept is the CDR3, 45 bases in frame from the first base. The germline V gene (reference sequence) provides CDR1 PRHDT and CDR2 FYEKMQ. After removal of 5 bases from V and 4 bases from J, the junction retains 7 bases not matched to a gene. CD8 naive samples were CD45RO-negative cells positively selected for CCR7, giving a CD45RA+CCR7+ population that excluded TemRA cells. Donors were healthy HIV-negative adults with no recently reported acute infections or vaccinations. Only Caucasian adults living in Nashville, Tennessee, USA were represented among the donors. Blood was obtained by leukapheresis, after which PBMCs were separated by Ficoll-Histopaque density gradient centrifugation and cryopreserved in liquid nitrogen vapor phase. Purity and quantity of every magnetically sorted T cell population were checked by analytical flow cytometry. Genomic DNA was isolated from each sorted fraction and quantified by UV absorbance on a Nanodrop 2000c.

This receptor was identified in a man younger than 30 in good health. Some clones in this sample may be carry-over from other donors' samples. The rearrangement combines TRBV13 with TRBJ2-1, with 8 bases in between that match TRBD2. Source material: naive CD8+ T cells from PBMCs. The sample's cell subset or site, from its label and the paper: CD45RA+CCR7+. The DNA reads TGTGCCAGCAGCCAAGCGGGAGCAGGTTACAATGAGCAGTTCTTC. Its amino acids are CASSQAGAGYNEQFF. Where the CDR3 stops, the reference TRBV13 and TRBJ2-1 genes take over; the full variable domain is AAGVIQSPRHLIKEKRETATLKCYPIPRHDTVYWYQQGPGQDPQFLISFYEKMQSDKGSIPDRFSAQQFSDYHSELNMSSLELGDSALYFCASSQAGAGYNEQFFGPGTRLTVL.